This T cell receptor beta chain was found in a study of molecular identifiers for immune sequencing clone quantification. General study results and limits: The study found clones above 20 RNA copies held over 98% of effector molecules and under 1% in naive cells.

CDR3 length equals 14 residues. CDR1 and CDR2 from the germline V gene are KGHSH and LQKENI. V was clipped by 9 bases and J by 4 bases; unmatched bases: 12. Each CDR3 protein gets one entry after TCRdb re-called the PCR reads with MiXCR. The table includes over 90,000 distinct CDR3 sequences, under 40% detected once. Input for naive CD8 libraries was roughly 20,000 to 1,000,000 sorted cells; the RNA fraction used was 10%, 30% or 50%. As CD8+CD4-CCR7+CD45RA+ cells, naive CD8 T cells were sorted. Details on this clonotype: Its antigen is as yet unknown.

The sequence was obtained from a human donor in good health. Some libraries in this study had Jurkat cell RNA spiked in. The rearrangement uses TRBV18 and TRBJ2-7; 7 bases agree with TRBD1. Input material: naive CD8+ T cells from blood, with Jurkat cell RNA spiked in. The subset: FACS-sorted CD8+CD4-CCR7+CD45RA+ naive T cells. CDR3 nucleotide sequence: TGTGCCAGGTCCGAATGGGACAGAGCGTACGAGCAGTACTTC. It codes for CARSEWDRAYEQYF.